One and the same sample provided the 2 T cell receptor beta chains below, sequenced in a study of regulatory T cells in long-lasting Graves disease. The authors built TCR beta libraries using iRepertoire HTBI primers and Arm-PCR of CDR3 regions. TCRdb reanalysed the multiplex PCR reads using MiXCR and keeps one entry per CDR3 protein. Here the sample spans around 300,000 distinct CDR3 sequences, approximately 20% being singletons. The time point is: persistent/refractory GD, antithyroid drugs over 5 years with positive TRAb. Preparation of the TCR library used RNA extracted from PBMCs. Source: peripheral blood mononuclear cells (PBMCs), taken when the disease was refractory, from a patient treated with antithyroid drugs. The receptor set was obtained from a female donor with Graves disease.

This clonotype was observed a handful of times. The V gene is TRBV18, the J gene TRBJ1-3; tentatively, D is TRBD1 (5 bases). V lost 3 bases, J lost 0 bases, and 6 bases lay in between. This CDR3 is built from 14 residues. The germline CDR1 and CDR2 sequences are KGHSH and LQKENI. The CDR3 coding sequence is TGTGCCAGCTCACCCAGGGACTCTGGAAACACCATATATTTT. Protein product: CASSPRDSGNTIYF.

A single count supports this clonotype. This could be a read error, since a much larger clone is one nucleotide away. The chain has TRBV12-3 or TRBV12-4 and TRBJ2-7; tentative D call: TRBD2 (5 bases). The V end lost 10 bases, the J end lost 5 bases, and 18 bases lay between the germline ends. The CDR3 extends over 13 amino acids. CDR3 coding DNA: TGTGCCAACAGACCCCCGGGGTCCCACGAGCAGTACTTC. Translated: CANRPPGSHEQYF.